This passage covers 18 T cell receptor beta chains from one sample sequenced in a study of CD8 T cells in Susac syndrome (dated by TCRdb to between 2018 and 2021). Library prep was done by the immunoSEQ multiplex PCR assay. RNA was extracted with the RNeasy kit and roughly 0.5 to 1 ug was reverse transcribed using random hexamers. TCRdb handled the public reads itself, with Q25 trimming in fastp and clone calling in MiXCR, and kept productive beta chains. Every CDR3 protein is listed once, alongside the most common genes and DNA of its rows. In this sample the table shows some 130,000 distinct CDR3 sequences, 95% of which occur a single time. Together, the top ten hold about 0.18% of the sample. The sequenced sample consisted of CD8+ T cells from PBMCs. All receptors come from a human donor with Susac syndrome.

The rearrangement links TRBV9 to TRBJ1-1; 7 bases fit TRBD1. The V segment lost 6 bases and the J segment 1 base; nucleotides outside the gene matches: 9. The CDR3 extends over 15 amino acids. The germline V gene encodes CDR1 SGDLS and CDR2 YYNGEE. The CDR3 bases are TGTGCCAGCACCGGGACCGGGACAGAGAACACTGAAGCTTTCTTT. Translating gives CASTGTGTENTEAFF.

The count of this clonotype is one. This chain connects TRBV20-1 to TRBJ1-3; TRBD1 might be the D (6 bases). This CDR3 has 14 residues. From germline, CDR1 is DFQATT and CDR2 SNEGSKA (reference sequence). Trimming shortened V by 6 bases and J by 0 bases, and 12 bases separated the two germline ends. Here the CDR3 DNA reads TGCAGTGCCATCGGAGGGGGCTCTGGAAACACCATATATTTT. It yields the protein CSAIGGGSGNTIYF.

The chain couples TRBV4-1 to TRBJ2-1, with D hard to call. This CDR3 is 17 amino acids long. V lost 0 bases and J lost 7, with 19 bases in between. Germline V CDR1 and CDR2: MGHRA, YSYEKL. CDR3: CASSQDPLRVSWNEQFF. Written as DNA, the CDR3 is TGCGCCAGCAGCCAAGATCCCCTCAGAGTTAGCTGGAATGAGCAGTTCTTC.

The chain combines TRBV7-9 with TRBJ2-1; tentatively, D is TRBD1 or TRBD2 (6 bases each). This CDR3 is 14 amino acids long. V lost 3 bases to trimming and J lost 7 bases, with 13 bases between them. The germline V gene has CDR1 SEHNR and CDR2 FQNEAQ (reference sequence). The CDR3 region has the DNA TGTGCCAGCAGCTTTGGGGGGCCGGTTAATGAGCAGTTCTTC. Translation gives CASSFGGPVNEQFF.

The rearrangement uses TRBV12-5 and TRBJ1-2; D is unresolved. Germline assignment: CDR1 LGHNT and CDR2 FRNRAP. CDR3 length: 14 amino acids. Trimming took 2 bases from V and 1 from J, leaving 8 bases between them. CDR3: CASGLLGDNYGYTF. The CDR3 DNA reads as TGTGCTAGTGGTTTGTTGGGAGATAACTATGGCTACACCTTC.

The chain employs TRBV20-1 and TRBJ2-1, with 7 bases identical to TRBD2. This CDR3 is built from 16 residues. J gave up 7 bases and V 6 bases, and 18 bases lay outside the gene matches. The germline V gene has CDR1 DFQATT and CDR2 SNEGSKA (reference sequence). The CDR3 coding sequence is TGCAGTGCCCCTTGGGGGGGAGGGCCCTCTAGAAATGAGCAGTTCTTC. Residues: CSAPWGGGPSRNEQFF.

The chain has TRBV29-1 and TRBJ2-7; 9 nucleotides match TRBD1. V lost 0 bases, J lost 9 bases, and 9 bases stayed unmatched. CDR1 is SQVTM, CDR2 ANQGSEA, per germline. The CDR3 sequence is 14 residues long. As DNA, the CDR3 is TGCAGCGTTGAAGAACCGGGACAGGGTAACGGGCAGTACTTC. This sequence encodes CSVEEPGQGNGQYF.

The chain joins TRBV12-3 or TRBV12-4 to TRBJ2-1; D is undetermined. The CDR3 runs 15 residues. Trimming removed 2 bases from V and 0 bases from J, with 8 bases in between. CDR3 sequence: CASSLLSNSYNEQFF. The DNA for the CDR3 is TGTGCCAGCAGTTTATTGAGTAACTCCTACAATGAGCAGTTCTTC.

This chain connects TRBV6-2 or TRBV6-3 to TRBJ2-1; D may be TRBD1 or TRBD2 (5 bases each). Trimming cost V 7 bases and J 5 bases, with 24 bases left between them. The CDR3 totals 17 residues. The V gene's germline CDR1 is MNHEY and CDR2 SVGEGT. DNA of the CDR3: TGTGCCAGCACATCCCCCCGTTGGGGGACCCAGGACAATGAGCAGTTCTTC. It is translated as CASTSPRWGTQDNEQFF.

This chain joins TRBV7-9 and TRBJ2-1; TRBD2 matches at 9 bases. The germline V gene has CDR1 SEHNR and CDR2 FQNEAQ (reference sequence). The CDR3 extends over 16 amino acids. V shed 4 bases, J shed 7 bases, and the junction held 11 bases outside the gene matches. CDR3 bases: TGTGCCAGCAGCTCCACCTTAGCGGGAGTATCAAATGAGCAGTTCTTC. Protein sequence: CASSSTLAGVSNEQFF.

This rearrangement joins TRBV27 to TRBJ2-6, with 7 bases aligning to TRBD1. The V gene's germline CDR1 is MNHEY and CDR2 SMNVEV (reference sequence). The CDR3 consists of 16 residues. The J segment lost 2 bases and the V segment lost 10 bases, leaving 11 bases of the junction unmatched. The CDR3 DNA reads TGTGCCACCAAAACGGGACAGCGAGCTGGGGCCAACGTCCTGACTTTC. Its protein product is CATKTGQRAGANVLTF.

The chain recombines TRBV27 with TRBJ2-3, with D maybe TRBD2 (5 bases). CDR1 is MNHEY and CDR2 is SMNVEV in the germline V gene (reference sequence). The CDR3 contains 17 residues. Trimming removed 8 bases from V and 1 base from J, with 22 bases in between. This CDR3 reads CASGGLMRELGTDTQYF. The CDR3, as DNA: TGTGCCAGCGGAGGCCTTATGAGGGAGTTGGGCACAGATACGCAGTATTTT.

The gene calls are TRBV6-1 and TRBJ2-7, with a possible D match to TRBD1 (5 bases). This CDR3 has 11 residues. The V and J ends lost 8 bases and 5 bases respectively, with 10 bases between them. Germline CDR1 is MNHNS and CDR2 is SASEGT. The CDR3 is CASAGFHEQYF. The CDR3 DNA is TGTGCCAGCGCAGGGTTCCACGAGCAGTACTTC.

The CDR3 spells CASSSSGSEGNIQYF. The CDR3 DNA reads TGTGCCAGCAGCTCTAGCGGGAGCGAGGGAAACATTCAGTACTTC. The V call is TRBV9, the J call TRBJ2-4; TRBD2 matches at 10 bases. J lost 6 bases, V lost 4 bases, and 7 bases had no gene match. From germline, CDR1 is SGDLS and CDR2 YYNGEE. The CDR3 covers 15 residues.

The chain recombines TRBV20-1 with TRBJ2-2; TRBD1 agrees at 8 bases. The CDR3 loop spans 16 amino acids. The ends lost 6 bases at V and 2 bases at J; junction bases unmatched: 11. Looked up from germline, CDR1 is DFQATT and CDR2 is SNEGSKA (reference sequence). CDR3 residues: CSARVLDRDNTGELFF. The DNA of the CDR3 is TGCAGTGCACGAGTGTTGGACAGGGACAACACCGGGGAGCTGTTTTTT.

V is TRBV28 and J is TRBJ2-3; 10 nucleotides match TRBD2. CDR1 is MDHEN, CDR2 SYDVKM, per germline. The CDR3 is made up of 16 amino acids. Trimming at V came to 4 bases and at J to 5 bases, leaving 9 bases not matched to a gene. The CDR3 nucleotides read TGTGCCAGCAGTTGGAGTAGCGGGAGGAGTGAAGATACGCAGTATTTT. Encoded protein: CASSWSSGRSEDTQYF.

The V call is TRBV20-1, the J call TRBJ2-5, with D hard to call. Per the germline V gene, CDR1 is DFQATT and CDR2 is SNEGSKA (reference sequence). The CDR3 totals 15 residues. The CDR3 sequence is CSALGTTGPEETQYF. DNA of the CDR3: TGCAGCGCTCTTGGCACCACCGGGCCGGAGGAGACCCAGTACTTC.

The CDR3 DNA reads TGTGCCAGCAGTTCTTGGACAGGGTTGGTAAGTGGCTACGAGCAGTACTTC. Amino acid sequence: CASSSWTGLVSGYEQYF. The chain has TRBV28 and TRBJ2-7; 8 nucleotides agree with TRBD1. Germline assignment: CDR1 MDHEN and CDR2 SYDVKM. The trim removed 4 bases at V and 3 bases at J, leaving 14 bases unmatched. This CDR3 spans 17 amino acids. Combining the CDR3 with reference TRBV28 and TRBJ2-7 gives the whole variable domain DVKVTQSSRYLVKRTGEKVFLECVQDMDHENMFWYRQDPGLGLRLIYFSYDVKMKEKGDIPEGYSVSREKKERFSLILESASTNQTSMYLCASSSWTGLVSGYEQYFGPGTRLTVT.